This T cell receptor (beta chain) appears in the sequencing data of a study of T cell clusters in autoimmune cytopenias. Study-wide context: Healthy control donors averaged roughly 50 years of age, with a median of 59 years.

Multiplex touch-down PCR amplified TRB using TRB-A and TRB-B pools in one tube. One entry per CDR3 protein, without DNA, is what TCRdb gives after re-calling the multiplex PCR reads. The table lists 4,500 to 7,000 distinct CDR3 sequences, with 7% in the top ten. TRB amplification used 250 ng of peripheral blood genomic DNA. This clonotype is identified as medium-sized (0.01 to 0.1%) from frequency. In addition, the sample was reused for a study of T cell repertoires in aging, cancer and after chemotherapy. In that study: Across the chemotherapy interval, each cancer cohort showed higher median generation probability, suggesting thymic rebound.

The sequence came from a human donor in good health. Sequenced sample: peripheral blood.

The CDR3 loop reads CASNRKETQYF. The chain employs TRBV6-1 and TRBJ2-5. CDR1 and CDR2 from the germline V gene are MNHNS and SASEGT. The CDR3 is 11 residues long.